This T cell receptor (beta chain) appears in the sequencing data of a study of blood T cell repertoires in COVID-19. In the study overall: PBMCs, B-cell-depleted T cells, or T cells were the source of the cDNA or gDNA that made up the material.

This CDR3 region has 13 residues. With 5 bases removed from V and 1 base from J, the gap between germline ends came to 8 bases. From germline, CDR1 is MNHNS and CDR2 SASEGT. Repertoires were generated with immunoSEQ multiplex PCR, while TCRdb's copy carries only in-frame clones and drops some. The sample gives roughly 250,000 clones, about 88% of which show up once; 2% to 2.5% is in the top ten. This TCR derives from a woman in her forties who had recovered from COVID-19. Sequenced: peripheral blood. The chain uses TRBV6-1 and TRBJ1-1; D not resolved. The CDR3 coding sequence is TGTGCCAGCAGTTCTACAGAGAACACTGAAGCTTTCTTT. Its protein product is CASSSTENTEAFF.